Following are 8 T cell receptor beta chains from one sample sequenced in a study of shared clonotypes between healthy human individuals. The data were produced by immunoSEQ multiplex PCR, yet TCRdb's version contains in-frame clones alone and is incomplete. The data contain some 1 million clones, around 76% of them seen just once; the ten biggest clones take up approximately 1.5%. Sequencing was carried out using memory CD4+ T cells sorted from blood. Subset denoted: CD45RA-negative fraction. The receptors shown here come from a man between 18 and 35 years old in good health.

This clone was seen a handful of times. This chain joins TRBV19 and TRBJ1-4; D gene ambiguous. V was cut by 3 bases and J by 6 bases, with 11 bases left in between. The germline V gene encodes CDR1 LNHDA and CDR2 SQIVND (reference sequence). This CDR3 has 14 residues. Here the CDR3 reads CASSIGSGYEKLFF. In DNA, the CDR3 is TGTGCCAGTAGTATTGGGTCAGGATATGAAAAACTGTTTTTT.

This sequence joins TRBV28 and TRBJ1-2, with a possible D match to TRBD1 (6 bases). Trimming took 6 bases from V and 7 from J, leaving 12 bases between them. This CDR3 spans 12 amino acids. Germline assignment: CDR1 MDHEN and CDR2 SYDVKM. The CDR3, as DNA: TGTGCCAGCAGGCTACAGGGAATTGGCTACACCTTC. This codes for CASRLQGIGYTF.

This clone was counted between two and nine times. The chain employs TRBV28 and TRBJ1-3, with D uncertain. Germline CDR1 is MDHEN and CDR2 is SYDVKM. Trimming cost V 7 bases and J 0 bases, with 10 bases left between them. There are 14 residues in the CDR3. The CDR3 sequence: CASTPQSSGNTIYF. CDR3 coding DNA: TGTGCCAGCACCCCACAGAGCTCTGGAAACACCATATATTTT. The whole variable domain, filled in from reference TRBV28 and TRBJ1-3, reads DVKVTQSSRYLVKRTGEKVFLECVQDMDHENMFWYRQDPGLGLRLIYFSYDVKMKEKGDIPEGYSVSREKKERFSLILESASTNQTSMYLCASTPQSSGNTIYFGEGSWLTVV.

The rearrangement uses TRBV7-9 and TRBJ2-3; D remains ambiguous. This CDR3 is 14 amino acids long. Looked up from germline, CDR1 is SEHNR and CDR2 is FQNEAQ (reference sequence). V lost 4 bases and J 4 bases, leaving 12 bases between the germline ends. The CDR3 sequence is CASSSRQVADTQYF. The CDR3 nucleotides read TGTGCCAGCAGCTCTCGGCAGGTTGCAGATACGCAGTATTTT.

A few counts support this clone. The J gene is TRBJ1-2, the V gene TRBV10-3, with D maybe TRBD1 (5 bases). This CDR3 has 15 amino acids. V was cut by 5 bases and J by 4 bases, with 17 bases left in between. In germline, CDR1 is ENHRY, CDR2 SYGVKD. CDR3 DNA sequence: TGTGCCATCAGTACTACAGGCGGCCAGGGCTATGGCTACACCTTC. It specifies CAISTTGGQGYGYTF.

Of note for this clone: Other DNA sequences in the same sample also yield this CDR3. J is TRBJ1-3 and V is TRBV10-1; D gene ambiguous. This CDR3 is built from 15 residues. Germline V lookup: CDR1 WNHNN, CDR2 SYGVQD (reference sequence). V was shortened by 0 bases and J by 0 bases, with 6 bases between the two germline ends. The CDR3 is CASSESGGSGNTIYF. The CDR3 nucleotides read TGCGCCAGCAGTGAGTCGGGCGGCTCTGGAAACACCATATATTTT.

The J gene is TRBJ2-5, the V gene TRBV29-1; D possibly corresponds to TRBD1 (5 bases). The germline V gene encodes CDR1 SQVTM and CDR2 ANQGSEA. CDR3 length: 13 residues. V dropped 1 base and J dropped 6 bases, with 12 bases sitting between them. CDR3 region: CSVEGQGDKTQYF. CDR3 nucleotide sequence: TGCAGCGTTGAAGGCCAGGGCGACAAGACCCAGTACTTC.

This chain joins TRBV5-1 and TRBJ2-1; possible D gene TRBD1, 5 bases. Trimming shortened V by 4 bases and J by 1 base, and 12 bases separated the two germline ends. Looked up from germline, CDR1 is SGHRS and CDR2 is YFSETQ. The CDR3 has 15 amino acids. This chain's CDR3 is CASSQGGVSYNEQFF. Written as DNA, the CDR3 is TGCGCCAGCAGCCAGGGTGGTGTTTCCTACAATGAGCAGTTCTTC.